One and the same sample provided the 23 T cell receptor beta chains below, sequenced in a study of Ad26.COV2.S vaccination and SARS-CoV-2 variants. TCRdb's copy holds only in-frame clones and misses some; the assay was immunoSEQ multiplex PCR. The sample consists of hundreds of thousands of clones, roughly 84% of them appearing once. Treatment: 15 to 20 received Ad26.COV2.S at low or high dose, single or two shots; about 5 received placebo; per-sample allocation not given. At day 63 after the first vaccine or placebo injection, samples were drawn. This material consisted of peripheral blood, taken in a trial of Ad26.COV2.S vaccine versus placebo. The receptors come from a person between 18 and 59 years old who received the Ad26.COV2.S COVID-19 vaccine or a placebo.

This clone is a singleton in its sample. CDR3 DNA: TGCGCCAGCAGCCTTGGGACAATAAGCTCCTACGAGCAGTACTTC. This sequence encodes CASSLGTISSYEQYF. The V gene is TRBV5-1, the J gene TRBJ2-7; D is perhaps TRBD1 (6 bases). Trimming cost V 4 bases and J 0 bases, with 14 bases left between them. The CDR3 has 15 residues. The germline V gene encodes CDR1 SGHRS and CDR2 YFSETQ.

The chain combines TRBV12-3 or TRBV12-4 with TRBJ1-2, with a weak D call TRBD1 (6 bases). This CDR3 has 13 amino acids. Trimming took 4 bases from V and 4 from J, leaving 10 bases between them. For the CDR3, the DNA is TGTGCCAGCAGTTGGGAAGGGGGCTATGGCTACACCTTC. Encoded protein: CASSWEGGYGYTF.

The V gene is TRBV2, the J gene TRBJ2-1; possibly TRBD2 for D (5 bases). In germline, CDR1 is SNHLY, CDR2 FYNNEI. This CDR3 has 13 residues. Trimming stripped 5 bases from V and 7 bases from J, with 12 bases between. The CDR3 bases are TGTGCCAGCAGTCTTCGGGGTACAAATGAGCAGTTCTTC. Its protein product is CASSLRGTNEQFF.

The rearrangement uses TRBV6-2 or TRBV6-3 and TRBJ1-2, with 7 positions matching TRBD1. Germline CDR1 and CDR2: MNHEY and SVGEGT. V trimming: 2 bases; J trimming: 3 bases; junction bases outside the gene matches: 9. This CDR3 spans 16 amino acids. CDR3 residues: CASSYPSHQGDYGYTF. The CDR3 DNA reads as TGTGCCAGCAGTTACCCCTCCCACCAGGGGGACTATGGCTACACCTTC.

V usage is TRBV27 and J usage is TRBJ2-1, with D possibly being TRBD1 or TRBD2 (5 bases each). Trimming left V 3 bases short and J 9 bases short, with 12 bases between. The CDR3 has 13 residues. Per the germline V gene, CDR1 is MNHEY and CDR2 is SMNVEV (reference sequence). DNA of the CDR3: TGTGCCAGCAGTTTTATCGAGAGGGGTGAGCAGTTCTTC. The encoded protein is CASSFIERGEQFF.

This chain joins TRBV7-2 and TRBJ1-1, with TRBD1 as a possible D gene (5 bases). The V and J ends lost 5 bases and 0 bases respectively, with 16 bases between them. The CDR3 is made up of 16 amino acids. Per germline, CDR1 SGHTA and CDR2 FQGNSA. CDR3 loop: CASSRNGGTMNTEAFF. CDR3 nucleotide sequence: TGTGCCAGCAGCCGGAATGGGGGAACCATGAACACTGAAGCTTTCTTT.

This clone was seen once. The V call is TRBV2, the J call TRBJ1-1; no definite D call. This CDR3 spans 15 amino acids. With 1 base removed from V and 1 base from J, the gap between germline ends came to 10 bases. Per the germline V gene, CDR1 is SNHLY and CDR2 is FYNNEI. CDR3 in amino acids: CASSEDYRANTEAFF. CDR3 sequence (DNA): TGTGCCAGCAGTGAAGACTATCGGGCGAACACTGAAGCTTTCTTT.

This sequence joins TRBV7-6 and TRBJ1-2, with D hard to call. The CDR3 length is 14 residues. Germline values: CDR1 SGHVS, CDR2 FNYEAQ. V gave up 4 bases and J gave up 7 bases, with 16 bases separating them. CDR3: CASSSLTAEGGYTF. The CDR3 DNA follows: TGTGCCAGCAGCTCCTTAACGGCAGAGGGTGGCTACACCTTC.

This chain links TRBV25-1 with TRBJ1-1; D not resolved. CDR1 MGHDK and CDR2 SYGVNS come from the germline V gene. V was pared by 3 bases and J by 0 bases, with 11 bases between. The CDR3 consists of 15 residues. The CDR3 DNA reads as TGTGCCAGCAGTGACGGTCGGGTAATGAACACTGAAGCTTTCTTT. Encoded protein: CASSDGRVMNTEAFF.

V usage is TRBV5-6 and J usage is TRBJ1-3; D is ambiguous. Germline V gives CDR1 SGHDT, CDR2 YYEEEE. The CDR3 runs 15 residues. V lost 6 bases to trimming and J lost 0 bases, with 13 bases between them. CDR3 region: CASTRGESSGNTIYF. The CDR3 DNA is TGTGCCAGCACCCGGGGAGAGAGCTCTGGAAACACCATATATTTT.

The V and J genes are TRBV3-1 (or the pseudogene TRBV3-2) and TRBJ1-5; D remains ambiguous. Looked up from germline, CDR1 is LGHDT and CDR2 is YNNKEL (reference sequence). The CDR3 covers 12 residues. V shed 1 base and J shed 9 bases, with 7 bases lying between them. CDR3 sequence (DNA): TGTGCCAGCAGCCAAGCTGTGGGGCCCCAGCATTTT. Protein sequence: CASSQAVGPQHF.

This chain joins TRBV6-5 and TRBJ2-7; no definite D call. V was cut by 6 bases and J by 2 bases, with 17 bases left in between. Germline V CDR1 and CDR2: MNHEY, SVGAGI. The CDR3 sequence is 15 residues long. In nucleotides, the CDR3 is TGTGCCAGCAGCAGTATCGAGAGGCCTCCCTACGAGCAGTACTTC. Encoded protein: CASSSIERPPYEQYF.

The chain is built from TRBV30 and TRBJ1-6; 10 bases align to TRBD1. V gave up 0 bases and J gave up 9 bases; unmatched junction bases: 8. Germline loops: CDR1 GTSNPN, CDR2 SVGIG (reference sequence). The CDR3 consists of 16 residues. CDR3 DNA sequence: TGTGCCTGGAGTGTAAGGGGACAGGGGAATTTTTCACCCCTCCACTTT. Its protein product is CAWSVRGQGNFSPLHF.

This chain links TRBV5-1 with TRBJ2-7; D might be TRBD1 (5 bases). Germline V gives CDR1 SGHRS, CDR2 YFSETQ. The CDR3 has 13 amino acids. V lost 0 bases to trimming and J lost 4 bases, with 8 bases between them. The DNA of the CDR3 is TGCGCCAGCAGCTTGGAGACAGCATACGAGCAGTACTTC. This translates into CASSLETAYEQYF.

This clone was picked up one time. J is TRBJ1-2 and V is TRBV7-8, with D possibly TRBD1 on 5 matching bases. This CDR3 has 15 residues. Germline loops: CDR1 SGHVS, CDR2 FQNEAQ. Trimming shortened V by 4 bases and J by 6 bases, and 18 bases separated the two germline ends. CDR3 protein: CASSSEVGAAHGYTF. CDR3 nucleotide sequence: TGTGCCAGCAGCTCAGAGGTAGGGGCAGCCCATGGCTACACCTTC.

CDR3 region: CASSFGLNSYEQYF. In nucleotides, the CDR3 is TGTGCCAGCAGCTTCGGACTCAACTCCTACGAGCAGTACTTC. V gene TRBV7-2 combines with J gene TRBJ2-7; maybe TRBD2 (5 bases). The CDR3 runs to 14 residues. Per germline, CDR1 SGHTA and CDR2 FQGNSA. With 3 bases removed from V and 0 bases from J, the gap between germline ends came to 9 bases.

CDR3 amino acids: CASSLEGGGEQFF. CDR3 sequence (DNA): TGTGCCAGCAGCTTAGAGGGGGGAGGTGAGCAGTTCTTC. The chain employs TRBV11-2 and TRBJ2-1; TRBD2 might be the D (6 bases). With 0 bases removed from V and 9 bases from J, the gap between germline ends came to 9 bases. Germline CDR1 SGHAT, CDR2 FQNNGV. The CDR3 is made up of 13 amino acids. The full variable domain, rest sourced from reference TRBV11-2 and TRBJ2-1, is EAGVAQSPRYKIIEKRQSVAFWCNPISGHATLYWYQQILGQGPKLLIQFQNNGVVDDSQLPKDRFSAERLKGVDSTLKIQPAKLEDSAVYLCASSLEGGGEQFFGPGTRLTVL.

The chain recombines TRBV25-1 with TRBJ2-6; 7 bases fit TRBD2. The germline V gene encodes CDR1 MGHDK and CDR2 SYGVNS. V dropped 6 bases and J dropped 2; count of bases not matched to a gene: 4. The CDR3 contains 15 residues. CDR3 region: CASSGEGTGANVLTF. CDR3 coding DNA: TGTGCCAGCAGCGGGGAGGGGACTGGGGCCAACGTCCTGACTTTC.

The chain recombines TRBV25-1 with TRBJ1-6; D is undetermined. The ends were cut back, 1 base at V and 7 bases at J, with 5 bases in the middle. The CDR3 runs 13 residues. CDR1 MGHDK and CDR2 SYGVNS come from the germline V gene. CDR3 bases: TGTGCCAGCAGTGAATTTGAGAATTCACCCCTCCACTTT. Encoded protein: CASSEFENSPLHF.

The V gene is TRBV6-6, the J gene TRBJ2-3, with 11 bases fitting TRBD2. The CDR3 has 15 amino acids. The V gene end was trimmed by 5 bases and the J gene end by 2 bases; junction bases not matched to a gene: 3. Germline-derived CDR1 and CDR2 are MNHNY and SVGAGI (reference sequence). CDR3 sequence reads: CASSQTSGVTDTQYF. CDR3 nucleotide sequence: TGTGCCAGCAGTCAGACTAGCGGGGTCACAGATACGCAGTATTTT.

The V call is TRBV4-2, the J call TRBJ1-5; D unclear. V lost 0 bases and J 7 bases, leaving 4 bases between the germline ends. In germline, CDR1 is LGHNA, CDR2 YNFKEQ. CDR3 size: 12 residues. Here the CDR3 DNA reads TGTGCCAGCAGCCAAGATGGACAGCCCCAGCATTTT. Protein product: CASSQDGQPQHF.

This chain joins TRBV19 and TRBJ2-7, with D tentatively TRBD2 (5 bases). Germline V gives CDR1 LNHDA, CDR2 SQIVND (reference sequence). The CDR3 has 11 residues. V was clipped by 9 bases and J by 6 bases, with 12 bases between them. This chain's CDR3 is CASRQGSEQYF. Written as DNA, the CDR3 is TGTGCCAGCAGACAAGGGAGCGAGCAGTACTTC.

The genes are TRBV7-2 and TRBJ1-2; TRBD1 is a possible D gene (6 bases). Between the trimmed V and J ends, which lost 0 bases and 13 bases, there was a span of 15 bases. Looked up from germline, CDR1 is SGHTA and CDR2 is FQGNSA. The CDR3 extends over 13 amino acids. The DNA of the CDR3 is TGTGCCAGCAGCTTAGCGAGTATAGGGGGTGGCACCTTC. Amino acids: CASSLASIGGGTF.